Below, 23 T cell receptor beta chains from the same sample are listed, as sequenced in a study of cytomegalovirus exposure and HLA in healthy donors. TCRdb keeps only in-frame clones here, not all; method: immunoSEQ multiplex PCR. The sample yields about 160,000 clones, 86% seen once. Sequencing was performed on PBMCs. These receptors were obtained from a woman younger than 35 in good health and CMV-seronegative.

In its sample, this clone was seen once. The V gene is TRBV7-2, the J gene TRBJ2-1; TRBD2 agrees at 11 bases. With V trimmed by 5 bases and J by 5 bases, 5 bases remained unmatched. Germline CDR1 reads SGHTA; CDR2 reads FQGNSA. The CDR3 is made up of 15 amino acids. CDR3 sequence (DNA): TGTGCCAGCAGCGGAGGGACTAGCGGAGACAATGAGCAGTTCTTC. Protein: CASSGGTSGDNEQFF.

The gene calls are TRBV4-1 and TRBJ1-5; 9 bases map to TRBD1. The CDR3 runs to 15 residues. Germline V gene sequence: CDR1 MGHRA, CDR2 YSYEKL. V lost 0 bases and J lost 4; bases outside the gene matches: 1. The CDR3 loop is CASSQEDRGNQPQHF. The CDR3 DNA reads as TGCGCCAGCAGCCAAGAAGACAGGGGGAATCAGCCCCAGCATTTT.

J is TRBJ1-1 and V is TRBV7-2, with TRBD1 as a possible D gene (5 bases). CDR3 length equals 15 residues. Trimming stripped 2 bases from V and 1 base from J, with 11 bases between. CDR1 SGHTA and CDR2 FQGNSA come from the germline V gene. CDR3 amino acids: CASSLLGRGNTEAFF. CDR3 bases: TGTGCCAGCAGCTTATTGGGTAGGGGGAACACTGAAGCTTTCTTT.

This chain connects TRBV6-5 to TRBJ1-5; TRBD1 might be the D (6 bases). V lost 4 bases and J 7 bases, leaving 14 bases between the germline ends. This CDR3 spans 14 amino acids. Germline V gene data show CDR1 as MNHEY and CDR2 as SVGAGI. The CDR3 sequence: CASSWGGRGQPQHF. Here the CDR3 DNA reads TGTGCCAGCAGTTGGGGGGGAAGGGGGCAGCCCCAGCATTTT.

This rearrangement joins TRBV29-1 to TRBJ1-3; 7 bases align to TRBD1. This CDR3 comprises 12 residues. The V segment lost 6 bases and the J segment 3 bases; nucleotides outside the gene matches: 2. Germline V lookup: CDR1 SQVTM, CDR2 ANQGSEA. The CDR3 DNA sequence: TGCAGCGTCCGGGACAGTGGAAACACCATATATTTT. The encoded protein is CSVRDSGNTIYF.

The rearrangement links TRBV7-2 to TRBJ1-2, with 7 bases identical to TRBD1. The length of the CDR3 is 17 residues. Unmatched junction bases numbered 16, after V lost 1 base and J lost 8 bases. The germline CDR1 and CDR2 sequences are SGHTA and FQGNSA. CDR3 in DNA: TGTGCCAGCAGCTTAGGCGGGACAGAGGCGCTTCTATGGGGCTACACCTTC. Translating gives CASSLGGTEALLWGYTF.

The gene calls are TRBV5-4 and TRBJ2-1, with 9 nucleotides matching TRBD1. This CDR3 contains 13 residues. Looked up from germline, CDR1 is SGHNT and CDR2 is YYREEE (reference sequence). V shed 4 bases, J shed 8 bases, and the junction held 4 bases outside the gene matches. This chain's CDR3 is CASSAGQGDEQFF. As DNA, the CDR3 is TGTGCCAGCAGCGCGGGACAGGGCGATGAGCAGTTCTTC. Filled out from reference TRBV5-4 and TRBJ2-1, the complete variable domain reads ETGVTQSPTHLIKTRGQQVTLRCSSQSGHNTVSWYQQALGQGPQFIFQYYREEENGRGNFPPRFSGLQFPNYSSELNVNALELDDSALYLCASSAGQGDEQFFGPGTRLTVL.

In its sample, this clone was seen a few times. The chain uses TRBV15 and TRBJ1-2; 7 bases align to TRBD1. This CDR3 region has 16 residues. Germline V gene sequence: CDR1 LNHNV, CDR2 YYDKDF (reference sequence). V shed 1 base, J shed 8 bases, and the junction held 13 bases outside the gene matches. The DNA for the CDR3 is TGTGCCACCAGCAGAGCATCGACAGGGAGGATCTTAGGCTACACCTTC. Residues: CATSRASTGRILGYTF.

The rearrangement uses TRBV6-4 and TRBJ1-1; D perhaps matches TRBD1 (5 bases). The CDR3 has 14 amino acids. Germline V CDR1 and CDR2: MRHNA, SNTAGT. Trimming cost V 4 bases and J 4 bases, with 13 bases left between them. CDR3 region: CASSARALGTEAFF. The CDR3 DNA is TGTGCCAGCAGTGCCAGGGCCTTGGGCACTGAAGCTTTCTTT.

The chain couples TRBV11-2 to TRBJ2-3; D is undetermined. This CDR3 comprises 11 residues. Trimming cost V 0 bases and J 10 bases, with 5 bases left between them. Germline loops: CDR1 SGHAT, CDR2 FQNNGV. The CDR3 DNA sequence: TGTGCCAGCAGCTTAGAGGCAGCGCAGTATTTT. Translated, it gives CASSLEAAQYF.

The rearrangement links TRBV5-1 to TRBJ2-5; D gene unclear. Looked up from germline, CDR1 is SGHRS and CDR2 is YFSETQ. Trimming stripped 0 bases from V and 2 bases from J, with 8 bases between. This CDR3 has 14 amino acids. The CDR3 loop reads CASSLGHPQETQYF. As DNA, the CDR3 is TGCGCCAGCAGCTTGGGACATCCTCAAGAGACCCAGTACTTC.

The CDR3 protein is CASSYPGQGGEQYF. The CDR3 region has the DNA TGTGCCAGCAGCTACCCGGGACAGGGGGGCGAGCAGTACTTC. J is TRBJ2-7 and V is TRBV5-5, with 11 bases identical to TRBD1. Germline CDR1 SGHKS, CDR2 YYEKEE (reference sequence). There are 14 residues in the CDR3. V lost 3 bases, J lost 6 bases, and 5 bases stayed unmatched.

The chain has TRBV27 and TRBJ1-5; perhaps TRBD1 as D (5 bases). The V gene lost 2 bases and the J gene lost 4 bases, with 12 bases spanning the gap. The length of the CDR3 is 15 residues. Germline V CDR1 and CDR2: MNHEY, SMNVEV (reference sequence). The DNA of the CDR3 is TGTGCCAGCAGTTTAATTGGCGGGGGAAATCAGCCCCAGCATTTT. Its translation: CASSLIGGGNQPQHF.

This sequence joins TRBV6-5 and TRBJ1-2; D is unresolved. Trimming took off 5 bases at V and 6 bases at J, with 19 bases between the two ends. CDR1 is MNHEY, CDR2 SVGAGI, per germline. This CDR3 has 15 amino acids. CDR3: CASSPIEAAGNGYTF. In nucleotides, the CDR3 is TGTGCCAGCAGTCCCATTGAGGCAGCTGGAAATGGCTACACCTTC.

The chain joins TRBV5-1 to TRBJ2-1, with unresolved D. CDR1 is SGHRS and CDR2 is YFSETQ in the germline V gene. V shed 4 bases and J shed 5 bases, with 16 bases lying between them. The CDR3 loop spans 15 amino acids. This CDR3 reads CASSRLRNANNEQFF. The CDR3 region has the DNA TGCGCCAGCAGCCGTCTAAGAAACGCCAACAATGAGCAGTTCTTC.

This clone came up once. The V and J genes are TRBV5-6 and TRBJ2-7; D might be TRBD1 (6 bases). Per germline, CDR1 SGHDT and CDR2 YYEEEE. The CDR3 sequence is 14 residues long. V lost 2 bases and J lost 5, with 14 bases in between. In nucleotides, the CDR3 is TGTGCCAGCAGCTTTTCCCCAGGGGACAACGAGCAGTACTTC. It translates to CASSFSPGDNEQYF.

The V call is TRBV29-1, the J call TRBJ2-3; no definite D call. Germline-derived CDR1 and CDR2 are SQVTM and ANQGSEA. Trimming removed 5 bases from V and 3 bases from J, with 15 bases in between. The CDR3 length is 14 residues. The CDR3 reads CSVSGLDGTDTQYF. The CDR3 nucleotides read TGCAGCGTTTCTGGCCTCGACGGGACAGATACGCAGTATTTT.

The chain combines TRBV7-2 with TRBJ2-7, with TRBD1 identical over 9 bases. The ends lost 5 bases at V and 3 bases at J; junction bases unmatched: 8. The germline V gene has CDR1 SGHTA and CDR2 FQGNSA. This CDR3 is 15 amino acids long. CDR3: CASSPSGTGYYEQYF. As DNA, the CDR3 is TGTGCCAGCAGCCCCTCTGGGACAGGGTACTACGAGCAGTACTTC.

The rearrangement uses TRBV6-5 and TRBJ2-7, with 8 bases lining up with TRBD1. The CDR3 is 14 amino acids. CDR1 is MNHEY and CDR2 is SVGAGI in the germline V gene. The ends lost 6 bases at V and 2 bases at J; junction bases unmatched: 6. CDR3 residues: CASRNRGSAYEQYF. The CDR3 DNA reads as TGTGCCAGCAGGAACAGGGGGTCTGCCTACGAGCAGTACTTC.

This clone was observed a single time. J is TRBJ2-2 and V is TRBV10-3; unclear D gene. Trimming stripped 4 bases from V and 1 base from J, with 10 bases between. The CDR3 contains 15 residues. Germline CDR1 and CDR2: ENHRY and SYGVKD. CDR3 protein: CAISATRGNTGELFF. The CDR3 coding sequence is TGTGCCATCAGTGCGACGAGAGGGAACACCGGGGAGCTGTTTTTT.

The chain couples TRBV18 to TRBJ2-5; TRBD1 is a possible D gene (6 bases). In germline, CDR1 is KGHSH, CDR2 LQKENI. V lost 4 bases and J lost 1, with 13 bases in between. CDR3 length: 15 residues. The CDR3 reads CASSRKTGVQETQYF. The CDR3 nucleotides are TGTGCCAGCTCACGCAAGACAGGAGTCCAAGAGACCCAGTACTTC.

The chain links TRBV27 to TRBJ2-7; TRBD1 matches at 8 bases. Looked up from germline, CDR1 is MNHEY and CDR2 is SMNVEV (reference sequence). The CDR3 consists of 16 residues. Trimming cost V 5 bases and J 6 bases; bases outside gene matches: 15. CDR3 amino acids: CASSQTYPGTGGEQYF. Written as DNA, the CDR3 is TGTGCCAGCAGTCAAACCTACCCCGGGACAGGTGGCGAGCAGTACTTC.

The V call is TRBV19, the J call TRBJ1-1; TRBD1 is a possible D gene (6 bases). V dropped 6 bases and J dropped 0 bases, with 11 bases sitting between them. CDR1 is LNHDA, CDR2 SQIVND, per germline (reference sequence). The CDR3 runs 14 residues. The CDR3, as DNA: TGTGCCAGTAGACCGGGACACCTGAACACTGAAGCTTTCTTT. Translation: CASRPGHLNTEAFF.